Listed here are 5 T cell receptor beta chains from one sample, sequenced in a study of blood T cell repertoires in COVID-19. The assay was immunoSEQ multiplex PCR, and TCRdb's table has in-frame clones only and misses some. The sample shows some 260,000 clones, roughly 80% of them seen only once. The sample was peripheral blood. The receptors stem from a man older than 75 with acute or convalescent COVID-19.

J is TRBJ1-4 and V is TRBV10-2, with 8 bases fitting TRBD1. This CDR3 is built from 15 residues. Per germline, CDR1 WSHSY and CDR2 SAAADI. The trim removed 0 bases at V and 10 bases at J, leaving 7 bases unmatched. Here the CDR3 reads CASSESRQGSGKLFF. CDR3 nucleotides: TGCGCCAGCAGTGAGTCCCGACAGGGGTCGGGAAAACTGTTTTTT.

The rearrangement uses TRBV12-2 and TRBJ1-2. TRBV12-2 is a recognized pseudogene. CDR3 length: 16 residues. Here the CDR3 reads CASRLVATKPNYGYTF. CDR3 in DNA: TGTGCAAGTCGCTTAGTAGCCACCAAACCCAACTATGGCTACACCTTC.

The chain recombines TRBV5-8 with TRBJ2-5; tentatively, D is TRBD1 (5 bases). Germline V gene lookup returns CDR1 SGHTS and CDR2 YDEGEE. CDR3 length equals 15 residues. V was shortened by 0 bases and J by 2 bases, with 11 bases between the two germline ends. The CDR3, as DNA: TGTGCCAGCAGCTTGGGGCAGCCAGGGCAAGAGACCCAGTACTTC. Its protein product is CASSLGQPGQETQYF.

The CDR3 DNA reads TGCGCCAGCAGCCCGGGGGGGGTAGGCTACGAGCAGTACTTC. Protein sequence: CASSPGGVGYEQYF. J is TRBJ2-7 and V is TRBV5-1, with 8 bases fitting TRBD2. The CDR3 is made up of 14 amino acids. Germline V CDR1 and CDR2: SGHRS, YFSETQ. Trimming took 4 bases from V and 3 from J; bases not matched to a gene: 6.

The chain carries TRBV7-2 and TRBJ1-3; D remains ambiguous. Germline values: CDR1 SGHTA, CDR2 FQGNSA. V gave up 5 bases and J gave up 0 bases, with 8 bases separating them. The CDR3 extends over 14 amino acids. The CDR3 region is CASSPPSSGNTIYF. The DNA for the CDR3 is TGTGCCAGCAGCCCACCCAGCTCTGGAAACACCATATATTTT. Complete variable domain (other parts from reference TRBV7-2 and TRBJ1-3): GAGVSQSPSNKVTEKGKDVELRCDPISGHTALYWYRQSLGQGLEFLIYFQGNSAPDKSGLPSDRFSAERTGGSVSTLTIQRTQQEDSAVYLCASSPPSSGNTIYFGEGSWLTVV.